Below, 3 T cell receptor beta chains from the same sample are listed, as sequenced in a study of blood T cell repertoires in COVID-19. Libraries were prepared by immunoSEQ multiplex PCR; TCRdb keeps only in-frame clonotypes and omits some of them. The table has about 220,000 clones, approximately 82% seen once. The sample consisted of peripheral blood. The receptor set was obtained from a woman older than 75 with acute or convalescent COVID-19.

CDR3 region: CASRGQGRYNSPLHF. In nucleotides, the CDR3 is TGTGCCAGCAGAGGACAGGGACGGTATAATTCACCCCTCCACTTT. V is TRBV27 and J is TRBJ1-6, with 8 positions matching TRBD1. The germline V gene has CDR1 MNHEY and CDR2 SMNVEV (reference sequence). Trimming cost V 6 bases and J 4 bases; bases outside gene matches: 5. There are 15 residues in the CDR3.

The V gene is TRBV5-6, the J gene TRBJ1-1; TRBD1 aligns across 7 bases. Germline CDR1 SGHDT, CDR2 YYEEEE. The CDR3 is 17 residues long. The ends lost 3 bases at V and 5 bases at J; junction bases unmatched: 16. The CDR3 sequence is CASSSPWRGLGGTEAFF. The DNA of the CDR3 is TGTGCCAGCAGCTCTCCCTGGAGGGGGCTAGGCGGAACTGAAGCTTTCTTT.

The gene calls are TRBV6-5 and TRBJ2-3; perhaps TRBD1 as D (5 bases). The germline V gene has CDR1 MNHEY and CDR2 SVGAGI. V was shortened by 4 bases and J by 3 bases, with 14 bases between the two germline ends. This CDR3 spans 15 amino acids. This chain's CDR3 is CASSLVGVGTDTQYF. DNA for the CDR3: TGTGCCAGCAGTTTAGTAGGGGTTGGGACAGATACGCAGTATTTT.